This TCR beta chain was sequenced during a study of T cell changes during pregnancy in multiple sclerosis. V trimming: 1 base; J trimming: 7 bases; junction bases outside the gene matches: 10. The CDR3 loop spans 17 amino acids. Germline loops: CDR1 LGHNA, CDR2 YNFKEQ. This table comes from immunoSEQ multiplex PCR, and its TCRdb copy is limited to in-frame clones, with some not included. Of about 56,000 clones in the sample, over 75% were seen once. The clonotype was recovered from a female donor in good health, enrolled as a control in a pregnancy study. This sequence joins TRBV4-2 and TRBJ2-1; the match to TRBD2 covers 10 bases. Specimen: peripheral blood, collected in the first trimester of pregnancy. CDR3 sequence: CASSQVASGSSENEQFF. CDR3 in DNA: TGTGCCAGCAGCCAAGTTGCTAGCGGGAGTTCCGAGAATGAGCAGTTCTTC.